This T cell receptor (beta chain) was documented in a study of T cells expressing NK-cell markers. TCR beta cDNA was generated via 5'RACE template switching incorporating UMIs. After re-calling the 5' RACE reads, TCRdb lists one entry per CDR3 protein, DNA absent. Listed are a few hundred thousand distinct CDR3 sequences; roughly 5.4% falls within the top ten. The CDR3 totals 13 residues. In germline, CDR1 is SGHRS, CDR2 YFSETQ. The sample was blood T cells: a sorted CD56 or NKG2C T cell subset, CD4+ or CD8+ T cells, or bulk PBMC T cells (not recorded which). The chain uses TRBV5-1 and TRBJ2-3; with no DNA, the TCRdb D assignment of TRBD1 cannot be verified. The receptor's source is a man aged 18-70 years in good health. The CDR3 protein is CASVKQGQDTQYF.